This is a list of T cell receptor beta chains from one sample in a study of shared clonotypes between healthy human individuals. The repertoire was sequenced with immunoSEQ multiplex PCR; TCRdb's copy has only in-frame clones and lacks some. The sample consists of 2 million to 3 million clones, over 85% of them appearing once. Sequenced input: naive CD4+ T cells sorted from blood. These receptor sequences come from a man aged 18 to 35 in good health. The conserved cysteine and the conserved F or W are not part of the CDR3 here.

j_gene: TRBJ2-2
v_gene: TRBV9
CDR3aa: ASSPRTGKNTGELF

j_gene: TRBJ1-6
v_gene: TRBV30
CDR3aa: AWSVGGSPLH

j_gene: TRBJ2-2
v_gene: TRBV7-2
CDR3aa: ASSWQGTGELF

j_gene: TRBJ1-2
v_gene: TRBV7-9
CDR3aa: ASSLGRDRGSYGYT

j_gene: TRBJ2-7
v_gene: TRBV30
CDR3aa: AWNQGTYEQY

j_gene: TRBJ2-5
v_gene: TRBV18
CDR3aa: ASSPGRETQY

j_gene: TRBJ2-1
v_gene: TRBV19
CDR3aa: ASSIVPSGSSYNEQF

j_gene: TRBJ1-1
v_gene: TRBV25-1
CDR3aa: ASRGQAYTEAF

j_gene: TRBJ2-2
v_gene: TRBV5-6
CDR3aa: ASRPRGNTGELF

j_gene: TRBJ1-4
v_gene: TRBV6-1
CDR3aa: ASSGGGTVVEKLF

j_gene: TRBJ1-4
v_gene: TRBV11-2
CDR3aa: ASSLAGGAGTQKLF

j_gene: TRBJ1-1
v_gene: TRBV6-1
CDR3aa: ASSEEGAGYTEAF

j_gene: TRBJ2-2
v_gene: TRBV19
CDR3aa: ASSPGLAGGPVGELF

j_gene: TRBJ1-5
v_gene: TRBV28
CDR3aa: ASTRRGAWQPQH

j_gene: TRBJ2-6
v_gene: TRBV9
CDR3aa: ASSRGPRVSGANVLT